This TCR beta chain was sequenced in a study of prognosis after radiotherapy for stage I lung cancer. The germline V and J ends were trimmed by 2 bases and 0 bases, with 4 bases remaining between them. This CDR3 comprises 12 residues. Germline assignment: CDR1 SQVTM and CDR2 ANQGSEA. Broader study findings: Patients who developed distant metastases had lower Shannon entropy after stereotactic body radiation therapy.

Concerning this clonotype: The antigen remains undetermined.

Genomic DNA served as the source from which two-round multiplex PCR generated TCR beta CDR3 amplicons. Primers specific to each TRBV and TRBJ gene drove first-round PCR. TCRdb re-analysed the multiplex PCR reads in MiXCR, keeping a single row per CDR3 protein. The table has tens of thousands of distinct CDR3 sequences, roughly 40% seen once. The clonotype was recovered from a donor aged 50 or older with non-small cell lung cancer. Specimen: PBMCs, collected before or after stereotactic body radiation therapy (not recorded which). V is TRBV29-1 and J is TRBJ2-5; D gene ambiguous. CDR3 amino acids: CSVELYQETQYF. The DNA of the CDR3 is TGCAGCGTTGAACTTTACCAAGAGACCCAGTACTTC.